This T cell receptor (beta chain) comes out of a study of blood T cells in healthy people across ages. Study observations and caveats: As naive T cell percentage varied, TCR beta diversity correlated strongly with it. The lack of PBMC sorting stopped any conclusive naive versus antigen-experienced comparison.

This clonotype showed up many times. Antigen specificity is unknown. Next came a second PCR, run for about 7 to 12 cycles, which used a sample-barcoded 5' primer along with a J-beta primer mix. Each CDR3 protein is one row after TCRdb ran MiXCR on the 5' RACE reads. The table lists 900,000 to 950,000 distinct CDR3 sequences, about 29% of them singletons. With 8 bases clipped from V and 4 bases from J, the junction kept 5 bases outside the gene matches. The CDR3 is made up of 13 amino acids. CDR1 and CDR2 (germline): SGHTA, FQGNSA. The sample was also reused in another study, on T cells of mothers and their children. From that report: For cDNA synthesis, the complete extracted RNA was used (about 1.4 ug per 15 ul). Each child contributed around 3 million TCR beta CDR3 reads, while each mother contributed over 8.5 million.

The clonotype was recovered from a woman between 40 and 50 years old in good health. This sequence joins TRBV7-2 and TRBJ1-2; 9 bases fit TRBD1. The specimen was blood. The CDR3 loop is CASGTGRSYGYTF. Written as DNA, the CDR3 is TGTGCCAGCGGGACAGGGAGGAGCTATGGCTACACCTTC.